Listed below are T cell receptor beta chains from one sample, sequenced in a study of cytomegalovirus exposure and HLA in healthy donors. Sequencing was performed with immunoSEQ multiplex PCR; in TCRdb, only in-frame clones are kept and a portion is missing. The sample lists under 200,000 clones, around 78% occurring once. Sequencing used PBMCs. These receptors were collected from a woman younger than 45 in good health and CMV-seropositive. Each CDR3 is given without its conserved first and last residue. Expanded clones get a size class; other rows say once, few or many, or leave the size out.

v_call,clone_size,j_call,cdr3_aa
TRBV6-5,NA,TRBJ2-1,ASSYPGGRGYNEQF
TRBV7-2,NA,TRBJ2-7,ASSLVGGPYEQY
TRBV6-6,NA,TRBJ2-7,ASSTGGSYEQY
TRBV5-1,NA,NA,ASYSEARSYEQY
TRBV7-2,NA,TRBJ2-2,ASSRQGQTTGELF
TRBV9,NA,TRBJ2-2,ASSVDPRNTGELF
TRBV10-3,few,TRBJ1-2,AITRDSTDGYGYT
TRBV18,NA,TRBJ2-7,ASSPRRTGSGGEQY
TRBV6-1,NA,TRBJ2-5,ASPSGWGGKTQY
TRBV7-6,NA,TRBJ2-3,ASSPRQGSSTDTQY
TRBV4-3,NA,TRBJ2-3,ASSPQAISTDTQY
TRBV25-1,few,TRBJ1-2,ASSRGTGRFYGYT
TRBV27,NA,TRBJ2-2,ASSLSFRGTGELF
TRBV25-1,NA,TRBJ1-2,ASSGAGFYGYT
TRBV5-1,few,TRBJ2-7,ASSLGTGGYEQY
TRBV5-4,few,TRBJ2-7,ASSGDRGASYEQY
TRBV19,NA,TRBJ1-5,ASSMVAPSNQPQH
TRBV9,NA,TRBJ1-2,ASSVGALGQGADGYT
TRBV18,NA,TRBJ1-1,ASSPRDTEAF
TRBV10-3,NA,TRBJ2-1,ATGTGLYNEQF
TRBV28,NA,TRBJ2-7,ASRVGTVPYEQY
TRBV7-9,once,TRBJ1-5,ASSPGGLWTSNQPQH
TRBV6-5,NA,TRBJ2-7,ASSYSPRGAYEQY
TRBV9,NA,TRBJ2-3,ASSASLAGGTDTQY
TRBV6-4,NA,TRBJ1-6,ASSQERNSPLH
TRBV6-6,few,TRBJ1-1,ASSYPATPEAF
TRBV10-3,NA,TRBJ2-2,AISFAGDTTGELF
TRBV28,NA,TRBJ1-2,ATSRGDNYGYT
TRBV30,NA,TRBJ1-1,AWSDPGRGNTEAF
TRBV29-1,NA,TRBJ1-2,SAMGGAGYT
TRBV28,NA,TRBJ1-2,ASSPDRGYGYT
TRBV18,NA,TRBJ2-1,ASSGLAGVNEQF
TRBV2,NA,TRBJ1-6,ASSATVSPLH
TRBV4-3,NA,TRBJ2-7,ASSPLAGSSYEQY
TRBV27,NA,TRBJ2-7,ASSTDRLSYEQY
TRBV5-1,few,TRBJ2-5,ASSLARGVGETQY
TRBV28,NA,TRBJ1-2,ASITGQGMGGYT
TRBV7-9,NA,TRBJ1-5,ASSEDRPNQPQH
TRBV5-6,NA,TRBJ1-1,ASSLVSGRAF
TRBV5-4,NA,TRBJ1-6,ASSAQGPNSPLH
TRBV7-9,NA,TRBJ1-4,ASSLSQSEGKLF
TRBV7-9,NA,TRBJ1-1,ASSLEGLRIMNTEAF
TRBV4-3,NA,TRBJ1-6,ASSPSEVSSYNSPLH
TRBV5-6,NA,TRBJ1-2,ASTRDSRNYGYT
TRBV5-4,NA,TRBJ1-2,ASTHFGQGTKRHGYT
TRBV30,NA,TRBJ1-2,AWRSYGYT
TRBV2,once,TRBJ2-5,ASRGGNGETQY
TRBV6-5,NA,TRBJ2-3,ASSYQRGGRDTQY
TRBV2,NA,TRBJ1-4,ASSEEPGEKLF
TRBV9,NA,TRBJ2-7,ASSVVQSSYEQY
TRBV30,few,TRBJ2-2,AWSGDRGRPGELF
TRBV4-1,NA,TRBJ2-5,ASSQGRAQETQY
TRBV5-1,NA,TRBJ2-1,ASSGVTSGMYNEQF
TRBV19,NA,TRBJ1-6,ASSSGSSYNSPLH
TRBV1,NA,TRBJ1-5,TSSQPTGPNQPQH